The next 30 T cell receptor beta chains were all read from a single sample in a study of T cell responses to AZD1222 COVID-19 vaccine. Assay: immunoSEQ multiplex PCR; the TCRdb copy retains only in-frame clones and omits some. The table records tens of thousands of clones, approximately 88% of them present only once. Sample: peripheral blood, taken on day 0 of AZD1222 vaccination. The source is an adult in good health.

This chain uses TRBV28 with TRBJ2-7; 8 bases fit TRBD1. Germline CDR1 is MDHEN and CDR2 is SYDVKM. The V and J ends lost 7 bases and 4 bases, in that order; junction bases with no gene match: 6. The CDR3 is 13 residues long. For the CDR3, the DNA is TGTGCCAGCACCGGGACAGGAGAATACGAGCAGTACTTC. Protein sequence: CASTGTGEYEQYF.

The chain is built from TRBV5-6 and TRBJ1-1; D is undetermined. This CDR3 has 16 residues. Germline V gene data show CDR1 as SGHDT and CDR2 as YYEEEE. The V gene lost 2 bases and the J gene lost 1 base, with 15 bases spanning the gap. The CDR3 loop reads CASSLFRSERNTEAFF. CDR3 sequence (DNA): TGTGCCAGCAGCTTATTTCGGTCAGAGCGGAACACTGAAGCTTTCTTT.

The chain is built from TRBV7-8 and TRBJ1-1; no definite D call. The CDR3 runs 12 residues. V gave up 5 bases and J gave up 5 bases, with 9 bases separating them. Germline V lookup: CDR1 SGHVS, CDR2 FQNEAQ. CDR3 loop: CASSPTRTEAFF. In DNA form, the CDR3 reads TGTGCCAGCAGCCCCACGCGTACTGAAGCTTTCTTT.

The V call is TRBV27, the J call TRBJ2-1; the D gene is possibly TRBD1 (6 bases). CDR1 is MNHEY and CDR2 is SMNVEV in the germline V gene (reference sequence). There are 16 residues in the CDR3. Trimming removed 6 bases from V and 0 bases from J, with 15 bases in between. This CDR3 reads CASSSQETGSYNEQFF. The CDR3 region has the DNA TGTGCCAGCAGCTCCCAGGAGACAGGCTCCTACAATGAGCAGTTCTTC.

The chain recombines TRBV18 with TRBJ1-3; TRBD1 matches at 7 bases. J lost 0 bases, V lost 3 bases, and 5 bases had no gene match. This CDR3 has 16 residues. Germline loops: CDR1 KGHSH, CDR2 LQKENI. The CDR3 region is CASSPGQPSSGNTIYF. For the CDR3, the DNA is TGTGCCAGCTCACCGGGACAGCCGAGCTCTGGAAACACCATATATTTT. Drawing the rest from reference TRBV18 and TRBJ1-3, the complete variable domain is NAGVMQNPRHLVRRRGQEARLRCSPMKGHSHVYWYRQLPEEGLKFMVYLQKENIIDESGMPKERFSAEFPKEGPSILRIQQVVRGDSAAYFCASSPGQPSSGNTIYFGEGSWLTVV.

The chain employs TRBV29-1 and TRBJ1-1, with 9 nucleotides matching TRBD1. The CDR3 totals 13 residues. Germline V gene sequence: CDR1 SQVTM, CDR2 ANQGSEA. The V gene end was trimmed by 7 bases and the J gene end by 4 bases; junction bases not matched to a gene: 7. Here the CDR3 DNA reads TGCAGCGGCCGGACAGGGGCGAGCACTGAAGCTTTCTTT. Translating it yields CSGRTGASTEAFF.

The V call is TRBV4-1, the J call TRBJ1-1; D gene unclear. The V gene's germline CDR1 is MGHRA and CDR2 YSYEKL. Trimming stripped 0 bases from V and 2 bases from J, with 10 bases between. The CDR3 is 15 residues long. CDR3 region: CASSQDRQTNTEAFF. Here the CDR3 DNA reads TGCGCCAGCAGCCAAGATCGGCAGACTAACACTGAAGCTTTCTTT.

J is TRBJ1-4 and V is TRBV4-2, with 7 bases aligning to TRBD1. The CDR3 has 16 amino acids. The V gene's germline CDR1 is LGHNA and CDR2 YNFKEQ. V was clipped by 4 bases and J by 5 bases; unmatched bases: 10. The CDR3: CASSRDPGTDNEKLFF. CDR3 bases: TGTGCCAGCAGCCGGGACCCCGGGACAGACAATGAAAAACTGTTTTTT.

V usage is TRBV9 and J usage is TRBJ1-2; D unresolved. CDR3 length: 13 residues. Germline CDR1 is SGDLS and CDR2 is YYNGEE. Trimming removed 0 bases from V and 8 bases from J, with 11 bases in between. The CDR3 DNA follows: TGTGCCAGCAGCGTAGGGGGAATAGAAGGCTACACCTTC. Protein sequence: CASSVGGIEGYTF.

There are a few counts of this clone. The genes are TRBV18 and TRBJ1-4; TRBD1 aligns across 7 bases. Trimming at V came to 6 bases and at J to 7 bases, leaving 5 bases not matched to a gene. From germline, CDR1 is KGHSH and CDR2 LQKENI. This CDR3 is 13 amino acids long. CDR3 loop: CASSPGGSEKLFF. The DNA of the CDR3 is TGTGCCAGCTCCCCAGGGGGGAGTGAAAAACTGTTTTTT.

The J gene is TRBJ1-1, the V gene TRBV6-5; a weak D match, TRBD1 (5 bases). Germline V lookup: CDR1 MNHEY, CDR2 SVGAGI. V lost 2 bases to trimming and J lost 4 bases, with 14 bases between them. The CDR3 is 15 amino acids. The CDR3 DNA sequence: TGTGCCAGCAGTTACAGGGTCCGGGGGACCACTGAAGCTTTCTTT. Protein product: CASSYRVRGTTEAFF.

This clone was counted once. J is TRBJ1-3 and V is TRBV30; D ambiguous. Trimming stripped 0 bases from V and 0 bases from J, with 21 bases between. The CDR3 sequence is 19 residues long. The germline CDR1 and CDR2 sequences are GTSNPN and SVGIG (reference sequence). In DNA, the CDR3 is TGTGCCTGGAGTGTACTAGGGAGTGGTAGCCCGAGCTCTGGAAACACCATATATTTT. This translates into CAWSVLGSGSPSSGNTIYF.

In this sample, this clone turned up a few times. CDR3 amino acids: CASSFYQINEKLFF. As DNA, the CDR3 is TGTGCCAGCAGCTTCTATCAGATAAATGAAAAACTGTTTTTT. The genes are TRBV5-6 and TRBJ1-4; D not resolved. Germline CDR1 is SGHDT and CDR2 is YYEEEE. V lost 2 bases and J lost 5, with 10 bases in between. This CDR3 is built from 14 residues.

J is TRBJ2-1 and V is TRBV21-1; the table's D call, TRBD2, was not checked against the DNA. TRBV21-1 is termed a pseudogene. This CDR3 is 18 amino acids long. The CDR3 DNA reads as TGTGCCAGCAGCAAAGATATGGGGGCGGGGGATAGGAAAGCCGAGCAGTTCTTC. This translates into CASSKDMGAGDRKAEQFF.

In DNA, the CDR3 is TGTGCCAGCTCACCAGGAGGCGGACGAACCGCTGAAGCTTTCTTT. The encoded protein is CASSPGGGRTAEAFF. The chain combines TRBV18 with TRBJ1-1; D not certain. V lost 2 bases to trimming and J lost 6 bases, with 16 bases between them. Per the germline V gene, CDR1 is KGHSH and CDR2 is LQKENI. The CDR3 covers 15 residues.

The CDR3 region has the DNA TGTGCCAGCAGTTACGACAGGGGCAATTCCTGTAGGGAGTACTTC. Protein sequence: CASSYDRGNSCREYF. The rearrangement uses TRBV6-4 and TRBJ2-7; 8 nucleotides match TRBD1. CDR3 size: 15 residues. Trimming cost V 5 bases and J 11 bases; bases outside gene matches: 17. Germline CDR1 MRHNA, CDR2 SNTAGT.

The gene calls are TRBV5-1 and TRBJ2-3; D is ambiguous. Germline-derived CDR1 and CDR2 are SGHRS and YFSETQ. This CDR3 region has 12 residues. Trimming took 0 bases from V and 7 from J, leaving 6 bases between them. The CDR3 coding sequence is TGCGCCAGCAGCTTGGTGGGAAATACGCAGTATTTT. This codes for CASSLVGNTQYF.

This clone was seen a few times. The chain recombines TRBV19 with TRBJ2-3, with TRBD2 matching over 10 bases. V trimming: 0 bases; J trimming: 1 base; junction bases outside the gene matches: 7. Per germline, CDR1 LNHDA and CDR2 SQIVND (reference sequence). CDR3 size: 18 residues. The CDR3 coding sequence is TGTGCCAGTAGTATAGAGGAGGGAGGACTAGCGGGCACAGATACGCAGTATTTT. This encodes CASSIEEGGLAGTDTQYF.

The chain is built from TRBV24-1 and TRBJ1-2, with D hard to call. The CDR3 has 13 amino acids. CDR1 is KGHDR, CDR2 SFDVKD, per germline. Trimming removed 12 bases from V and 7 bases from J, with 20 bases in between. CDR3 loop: CAANRQDRGGYTF. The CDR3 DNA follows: TGTGCCGCGAACCGGCAGGACCGGGGTGGCTACACCTTC.

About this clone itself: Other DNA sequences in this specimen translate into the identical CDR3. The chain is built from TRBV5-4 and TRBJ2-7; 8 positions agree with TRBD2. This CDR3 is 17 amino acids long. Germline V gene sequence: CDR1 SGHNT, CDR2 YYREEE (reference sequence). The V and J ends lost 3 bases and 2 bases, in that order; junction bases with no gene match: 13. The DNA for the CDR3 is TGTGCCAGCAGCTCCCGGGGTCGGGGGGGGAAGACCTACGAGCAGTACTTC. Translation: CASSSRGRGGKTYEQYF.

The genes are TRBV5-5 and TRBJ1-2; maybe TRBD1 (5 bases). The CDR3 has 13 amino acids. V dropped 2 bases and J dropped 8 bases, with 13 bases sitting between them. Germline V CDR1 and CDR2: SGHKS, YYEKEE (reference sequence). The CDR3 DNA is TGTGCCAGCAGCTTATTTGTACAGGCAGGCTACACCTTC. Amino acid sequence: CASSLFVQAGYTF.

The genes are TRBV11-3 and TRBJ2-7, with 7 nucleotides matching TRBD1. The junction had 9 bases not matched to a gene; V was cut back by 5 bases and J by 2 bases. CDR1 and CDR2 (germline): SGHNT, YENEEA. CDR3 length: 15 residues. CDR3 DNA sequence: TGTGCCAGCAGCCCCGGGACAGATCAGCCCTACGAGCAGTACTTC. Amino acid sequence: CASSPGTDQPYEQYF.

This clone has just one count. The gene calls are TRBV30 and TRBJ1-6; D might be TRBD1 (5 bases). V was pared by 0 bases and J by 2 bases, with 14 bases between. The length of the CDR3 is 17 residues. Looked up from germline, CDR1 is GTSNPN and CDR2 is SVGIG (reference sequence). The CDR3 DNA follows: TGTGCCTGGAGTGTACATCGGATGGGACCCTATAATTCACCCCTCCACTTT. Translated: CAWSVHRMGPYNSPLHF.

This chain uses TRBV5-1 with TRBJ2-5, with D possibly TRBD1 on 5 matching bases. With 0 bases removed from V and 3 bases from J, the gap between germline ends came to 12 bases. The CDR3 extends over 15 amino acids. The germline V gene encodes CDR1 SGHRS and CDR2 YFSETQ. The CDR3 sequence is CASSLGARAKETQYF. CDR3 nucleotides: TGCGCCAGCAGCTTGGGCGCCAGGGCAAAAGAGACCCAGTACTTC.

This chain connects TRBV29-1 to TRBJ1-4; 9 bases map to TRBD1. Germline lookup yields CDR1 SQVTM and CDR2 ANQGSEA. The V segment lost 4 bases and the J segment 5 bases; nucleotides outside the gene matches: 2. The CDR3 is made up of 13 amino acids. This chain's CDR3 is CSVGQGENEKLFF. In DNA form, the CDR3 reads TGCAGCGTTGGACAGGGGGAAAATGAAAAACTGTTTTTT.

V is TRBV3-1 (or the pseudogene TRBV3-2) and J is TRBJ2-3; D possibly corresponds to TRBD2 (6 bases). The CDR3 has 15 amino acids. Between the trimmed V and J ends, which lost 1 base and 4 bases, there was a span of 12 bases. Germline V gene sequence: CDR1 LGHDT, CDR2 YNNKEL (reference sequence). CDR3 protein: CASSQAGERSDTQYF. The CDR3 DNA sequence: TGTGCCAGCAGCCAAGCGGGAGAGAGGTCAGATACGCAGTATTTT.

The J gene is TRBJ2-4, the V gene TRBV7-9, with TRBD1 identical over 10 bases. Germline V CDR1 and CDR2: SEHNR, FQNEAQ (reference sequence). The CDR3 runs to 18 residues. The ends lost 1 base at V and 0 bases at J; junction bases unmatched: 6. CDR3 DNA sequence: TGTGCCAGCAGCTTAGGGGACAGGGGTTTTCTAGCCAAAAACATTCAGTACTTC. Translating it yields CASSLGDRGFLAKNIQYF.

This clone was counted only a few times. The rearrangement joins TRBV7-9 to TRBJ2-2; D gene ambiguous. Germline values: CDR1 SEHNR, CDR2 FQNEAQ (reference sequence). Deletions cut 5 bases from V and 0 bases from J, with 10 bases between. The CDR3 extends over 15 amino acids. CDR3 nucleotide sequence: TGTGCCAGCAGCCCCACTGCGGCGAACACCGGGGAGCTGTTTTTT. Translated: CASSPTAANTGELFF.

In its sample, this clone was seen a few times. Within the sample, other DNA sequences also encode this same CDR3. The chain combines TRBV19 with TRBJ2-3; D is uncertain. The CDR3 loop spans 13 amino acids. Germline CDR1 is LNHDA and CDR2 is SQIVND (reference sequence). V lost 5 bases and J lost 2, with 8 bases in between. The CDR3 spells CASSGQVTDTQYF. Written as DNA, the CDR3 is TGTGCCAGTAGTGGGCAAGTCACAGATACGCAGTATTTT.

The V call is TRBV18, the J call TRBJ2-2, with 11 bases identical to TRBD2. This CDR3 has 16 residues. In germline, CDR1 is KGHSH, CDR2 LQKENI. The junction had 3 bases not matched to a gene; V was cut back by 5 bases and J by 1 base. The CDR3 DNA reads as TGTGCCAGCTCAGCTACTAGCGGGAGGAACACCGGGGAGCTGTTTTTT. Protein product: CASSATSGRNTGELFF.